This T cell receptor beta chain was documented in a study of OX40 agonist ivuxolimab in advanced cancers. Overall study context: A male proportion of more than 75% was recorded, with mean age approximately 57 years and range about 23 to 80.

Broader study findings: Normalized T-cell clonal expansion was also low in some nonresponders. In the 0.1-3.0 mg/kg groups, partial responders showed among the lowest expansion.

Concerning this clone itself: No antigen is known for it.

Clones were sequenced by immunoSEQ multiplex PCR, and TCRdb holds only the in-frame ones, with some missing. The profile shows around 80,000 clones, approximately 86% of them singletons. The input for sequencing was CD4+ or CD8+ T cells sorted from blood, taken in a trial of the OX40 agonist ivuxolimab. The clonotype was recovered from an adult with an advanced solid tumor such as melanoma, head and neck, liver or kidney cancer.

The CDR3 DNA sequence: TGCGCCAGCAGCCAATACCAACAGGGAACTAGCGGGAGGCTGCAGTTCTTC. Translation: CASSQYQQGTSGRLQFF. V and J are TRBV4-3 and TRBJ2-1; 12 positions match TRBD2. With 2 bases clipped from V and 12 bases from J, the junction kept 14 bases outside the gene matches. Germline V gene lookup returns CDR1 LGHNA and CDR2 YSLEER. The CDR3 extends over 17 amino acids.